This record concerns one T cell receptor (beta chain) sequence. This entry comes from a study of blood T cell repertoires in COVID-19. TCRdb's table, derived via immunoSEQ multiplex PCR, lists solely in-frame clones and lacks some. The data contain some 160,000 clones, around 81% of them singletons. The CDR3 is 16 residues long. Per the germline V gene, CDR1 is SGDLS and CDR2 is YYNGEE. V lost 0 bases and J 1 base, leaving 13 bases between the germline ends. The source is a woman aged 80 or older with COVID-19, enrolled during active disease. The sequencing input was peripheral blood. This chain joins TRBV9 and TRBJ1-2, with a tentative D call TRBD1 (5 bases). CDR3 DNA: TGTGCCAGCAGCGTAGGATTGGGGGAGGGTAACTATGGCTACACCTTC. Its protein is CASSVGLGEGNYGYTF.